These 27 T cell receptor beta chains were sequenced from one sample in a study of cytomegalovirus exposure and HLA in healthy donors. Primers included in the PCR were 60 Vbeta and 13 Jbeta primers. The protocol was immunoSEQ multiplex PCR, while the TCRdb copy is restricted to in-frame clones and leaves out a portion. Of about 67,000 clones listed, approximately 92% are singletons. The sample comprised PBMCs. Receptors originate from a woman younger than 45 in good health and CMV-seropositive.

The gene calls are TRBV5-1 and TRBJ2-7; tentative D call: TRBD1 (5 bases). V was clipped by 3 bases and J by 0 bases, with 10 bases between them. The CDR3 has 14 amino acids. Germline CDR1 reads SGHRS; CDR2 reads YFSETQ. The CDR3 bases are TGCGCCAGCAGCTGGTTAACAGGCTCCTACGAGCAGTACTTC. This codes for CASSWLTGSYEQYF.

The chain links TRBV2 to TRBJ2-5; 10 bases are a match to TRBD1. Judging by the DNA end, TRBJ2-7 fits better; the J call may be wrong. Looked up from germline, CDR1 is SNHLY and CDR2 is FYNNEI. The CDR3 is 13 amino acids. CDR3 amino acids: CATTVGQGYEQYF. CDR3 in DNA: TGTGCCACGACGGTGGGACAGGGGTACGAGCAGTACTTC.

The genes are TRBV27 and TRBJ2-3; TRBD1 agrees at 8 bases. CDR1 and CDR2 from the germline V gene are MNHEY and SMNVEV (reference sequence). V shed 1 base and J 2 bases; nucleotides not matched to a gene: 5. CDR3 length: 16 amino acids. As DNA, the CDR3 is TGTGCCAGCAGTTTATTCTGGGGACAGGCCACAGATACGCAGTATTTT. It translates to CASSLFWGQATDTQYF.

The gene calls are TRBV13 and TRBJ1-3; maybe TRBD1 (6 bases). Germline V gene lookup returns CDR1 PRHDT and CDR2 FYEKMQ (reference sequence). Trimming took 5 bases from V and 4 from J, leaving 24 bases between them. This CDR3 is built from 18 residues. The CDR3 DNA follows: TGTGCCAGCAGCCACGGAGGCAAACAGGGACCCCCCGGAAACACCATATATTTT. It translates to CASSHGGKQGPPGNTIYF.

The chain couples TRBV4-1 to TRBJ1-1, with D unclear. The V and J ends lost 1 base and 7 bases respectively, with 13 bases between them. This CDR3 region has 14 residues. Germline assignment: CDR1 MGHRA and CDR2 YSYEKL. In DNA form, the CDR3 reads TGCGCCAGCAGCCAAGCGGTGACAAACTTTGAAGCTTTCTTT. Translating gives CASSQAVTNFEAFF.

This chain links TRBV27 with TRBJ2-3, with TRBD2 matching 15 bases. Germline-derived CDR1 and CDR2 are MNHEY and SMNVEV (reference sequence). The CDR3 runs 19 residues. Unmatched junction bases numbered 16, after V lost 9 bases and J lost 3 bases. CDR3: CASRLDRTSGRAPTDTQYF. CDR3 bases: TGTGCCAGTCGACTTGATCGGACTAGCGGGAGGGCCCCGACAGATACGCAGTATTTT.

V and J are TRBV27 and TRBJ1-5, with 9 bases aligning to TRBD1. Germline V gene data show CDR1 as MNHEY and CDR2 as SMNVEV (reference sequence). V lost 6 bases and J lost 2; bases outside the gene matches: 5. This CDR3 contains 15 residues. In DNA, the CDR3 is TGTGCCAGCAGCCGCACAGGGGGCGGCAATCAGCCCCAGCATTTT. This codes for CASSRTGGGNQPQHF.

The CDR3 here is CASSPGQTFVLNTEAFF. The CDR3 coding sequence is TGTGCCAGCAGCCCCGGACAGACATTTGTTCTGAACACTGAAGCTTTCTTT. V and J are TRBV5-6 and TRBJ1-1; the D gene is possibly TRBD1 (6 bases). The CDR3 runs to 17 residues. Germline lookup yields CDR1 SGHDT and CDR2 YYEEEE. V lost 4 bases and J 0 bases, leaving 19 bases between the germline ends.

Concerning this clone itself: At one of its ends the junction is not consistent with the germline gene, which may arise from a read error. The J gene is TRBJ1-2, the V gene TRBV5-1, with TRBD1 identical over 7 bases. The germline V gene encodes CDR1 SGHRS and CDR2 YFSETQ. The CDR3 is 16 amino acids. CDR3: CASSLTDRPGLWGYAF. CDR3 nucleotides: TGCGCCAGCAGCCTGACGGACAGGCCGGGCCTCTGGGGCTACGCCTTC.

This chain uses TRBV27 with TRBJ2-1, with 9 bases fitting TRBD1. CDR3 length: 16 amino acids. With V trimmed by 6 bases and J by 6 bases, 12 bases remained unmatched. The germline V gene encodes CDR1 MNHEY and CDR2 SMNVEV (reference sequence). The CDR3 region has the DNA TGTGCCAGCAGGTCACTGGGACAGGGAGAAGGCAATGAGCAGTTCTTC. It codes for CASRSLGQGEGNEQFF.

With respect to this clone: One end of the junction is discordant with germline, which a read error may explain. J is TRBJ2-1 and V is TRBV19, with TRBD2 matching over 7 bases. The CDR3 runs to 15 residues. Germline CDR1 is LNHDA and CDR2 is SQIVND (reference sequence). The CDR3 here is CAGSVASGMYNEQFF. CDR3 DNA sequence: TGTGCCGGTAGTGTCGCTAGCGGCATGTACAATGAGCAGTTCTTC.

The chain combines TRBV9 with TRBJ2-3; 9 bases agree with TRBD1. J gave up 2 bases and V 0 bases, and 4 bases lay outside the gene matches. Germline CDR1 SGDLS, CDR2 YYNGEE. There are 16 residues in the CDR3. This CDR3 reads CASSVGTGDFTDTQYF. Here the CDR3 DNA reads TGTGCCAGCAGCGTAGGGACAGGGGACTTCACAGATACGCAGTATTTT. Filled out from reference TRBV9 and TRBJ2-3, the complete variable domain reads DSGVTQTPKHLITATGQRVTLRCSPRSGDLSVYWYQQSLDQGLQFLIQYYNGEERAKGNILERFSAQQFPDLHSELNLSSLELGDSALYFCASSVGTGDFTDTQYFGPGTRLTVL.

Details on this clone: Other DNA variants within this sample encode the same CDR3. The chain recombines TRBV7-6 with TRBJ2-7, with D perhaps matching TRBD1 (5 bases). This CDR3 region has 14 residues. V was shortened by 2 bases and J by 2 bases, with 10 bases between the two germline ends. Germline V gives CDR1 SGHVS, CDR2 FNYEAQ. The CDR3 loop is CASSLQGAAYEQYF. CDR3 DNA sequence: TGTGCCAGCAGCTTACAGGGCGCGGCCTACGAGCAGTACTTC. Full variable domain (missing parts from reference TRBV7-6 and TRBJ2-7): GAGVSQSPRYKVTKRGQDVALRCDPISGHVSLYWYRQALGQGPEFLTYFNYEAQQDKSGLPNDRFSAERPEGSISTLTIQRTEQRDSAMYRCASSLQGAAYEQYFGPGTRLTVT.

This clone was counted a single time. V usage is TRBV9 and J usage is TRBJ2-2, with 7 bases aligning to TRBD2. In germline, CDR1 is SGDLS, CDR2 YYNGEE. The V segment lost 4 bases and the J segment 4 bases; nucleotides outside the gene matches: 7. The CDR3 contains 15 residues. The DNA of the CDR3 is TGTGCCAGCAGCAGAAGGTGGGAGGGCACCGGGGAGCTGTTTTTT. This translates into CASSRRWEGTGELFF. Full variable domain (missing parts from reference TRBV9 and TRBJ2-2): DSGVTQTPKHLITATGQRVTLRCSPRSGDLSVYWYQQSLDQGLQFLIQYYNGEERAKGNILERFSAQQFPDLHSELNLSSLELGDSALYFCASSRRWEGTGELFFGEGSRLTVL.

The J gene is TRBJ2-7, the V gene TRBV10-2, with D uncertain. Germline V gene sequence: CDR1 WSHSY, CDR2 SAAADI. The CDR3 is 13 amino acids. With 3 bases removed from V and 7 bases from J, the gap between germline ends came to 13 bases. The CDR3 protein is CASSEYSDREQYF. CDR3 DNA sequence: TGCGCCAGCAGTGAATACTCTGATCGGGAGCAGTACTTC.

The chain is built from TRBV12-5 and TRBJ2-3, with TRBD1 matching over 10 bases. The CDR3 runs to 18 residues. The germline CDR1 and CDR2 sequences are LGHNT and FRNRAP. V dropped 4 bases and J dropped 2; count of bases not matched to a gene: 12. Written as DNA, the CDR3 is TGTGCTAGTGGTTCGGGACAGGGGAAGCAAAAAGACACAGATACGCAGTATTTT. It translates to CASGSGQGKQKDTDTQYF.

CDR3 amino acids: CAWSGFLTGELFF. The CDR3 coding sequence is TGTGCCTGGAGTGGCTTTCTAACCGGGGAGCTGTTTTTT. V usage is TRBV30 and J usage is TRBJ2-2, with D unclear. The germline V and J ends were trimmed by 1 base and 5 bases, with 8 bases remaining between them. There are 13 residues in the CDR3. CDR1 is GTSNPN, CDR2 SVGIG, per germline (reference sequence). The entire variable domain, with the rest obtained from reference TRBV30 and TRBJ2-2, is as follows: SQTIHQWPATLVQPVGSPLSLECTVEGTSNPNLYWYRQAAGRGLQLLFYSVGIGQISSEVPQNLSASRPQDRQFILSSKKLLLSDSGFYLCAWSGFLTGELFFGEGSRLTVL.

V usage is TRBV11-3 and J usage is TRBJ2-1; 8 bases match TRBD1. Trimming took 2 bases from V and 5 from J; bases not matched to a gene: 11. Germline CDR1 SGHNT, CDR2 YENEEA. The CDR3 runs 17 residues. The CDR3 bases are TGTGCCAGCAGCTTATCCACCGGGACAGGCTCGGACAATGAGCAGTTCTTC. Its protein product is CASSLSTGTGSDNEQFF.

This chain connects TRBV9 to TRBJ2-5; 9 bases map to TRBD1. CDR1 and CDR2 (germline): SGDLS, YYNGEE. The CDR3 is 16 amino acids. J gave up 5 bases and V 3 bases, and 11 bases lay outside the gene matches. CDR3 bases: TGTGCCAGCAGCGAAAACAACAGGGGGCGCGGGGAGACCCAGTACTTC. This sequence encodes CASSENNRGRGETQYF.

The chain couples TRBV11-2 to TRBJ2-7; D possibly corresponds to TRBD1 (6 bases). The V gene's germline CDR1 is SGHAT and CDR2 FQNNGV. V was clipped by 5 bases and J by 3 bases, with 11 bases between them. CDR3 length: 13 residues. CDR3 in DNA: TGTGCCAGCAGCGTCCGGGACAACTACGAGCAGTACTTC. Translating it yields CASSVRDNYEQYF.

The chain uses TRBV6-1 and TRBJ2-1, with TRBD1 matching over 7 bases. J gave up 7 bases and V 3 bases, and 3 bases lay outside the gene matches. The CDR3 covers 13 residues. The germline CDR1 and CDR2 sequences are MNHNS and SASEGT. In nucleotides, the CDR3 is TGTGCCAGCAGTGAGACAGGGTTGAATGAGCAGTTCTTC. It codes for CASSETGLNEQFF.

The V call is TRBV11-2, the J call TRBJ2-6; a possible D gene is TRBD1 (6 bases). CDR3 length: 17 residues. Trimming cost V 1 base and J 3 bases, with 13 bases left between them. CDR1 is SGHAT, CDR2 FQNNGV, per germline. CDR3 DNA sequence: TGTGCCAGCAGCTTAGGATCGGCAGGGGATGGGGCCAACGTCCTGACTTTC. This gives the protein CASSLGSAGDGANVLTF.

The J gene is TRBJ2-7, the V gene TRBV5-1, with 10 bases lining up with TRBD1. The CDR3 is 15 amino acids. Looked up from germline, CDR1 is SGHRS and CDR2 is YFSETQ. The V segment lost 4 bases and the J segment 0 bases; nucleotides outside the gene matches: 4. CDR3 bases: TGCGCCAGCAGCCGAGGACAGGGGGGCTCCTACGAGCAGTACTTC. It is translated as CASSRGQGGSYEQYF.

The chain employs TRBV4-1 and TRBJ2-5, with TRBD1 identical over 7 bases. The V segment lost 4 bases and the J segment 2 bases; nucleotides outside the gene matches: 4. CDR3 length: 14 residues. Per the germline V gene, CDR1 is MGHRA and CDR2 is YSYEKL. CDR3 nucleotides: TGCGCCAGCAGCCCTCCGGGACAGCAAGAGACCCAGTACTTC. Translated, it gives CASSPPGQQETQYF.

The rearrangement joins TRBV5-1 to TRBJ2-1; the D is unclear. Germline loops: CDR1 SGHRS, CDR2 YFSETQ. V lost 4 bases and J lost 7, with 24 bases in between. CDR3 length: 17 residues. The DNA of the CDR3 is TGCGCCAGCAGCCCCATGTTGTGGGCAGGTACTGTTAATGAGCAGTTCTTC. This encodes CASSPMLWAGTVNEQFF. The variable domain in full, with the rest retrieved from reference TRBV5-1 and TRBJ2-1, is KAGVTQTPRYLIKTRGQQVTLSCSPISGHRSVSWYQQTPGQGLQFLFEYFSETQRNKGNFPGRFSGRQFSNSRSEMNVSTLELGDSALYLCASSPMLWAGTVNEQFFGPGTRLTVL.

This clone was detected a few times. The chain combines TRBV30 with TRBJ1-1, with no clear D. The CDR3 spans 13 residues. The germline CDR1 and CDR2 sequences are GTSNPN and SVGIG (reference sequence). Trimming left V 0 bases short and J 2 bases short, with 7 bases between. The CDR3 loop is CAWSVSANTEAFF. The CDR3 coding sequence is TGTGCCTGGAGTGTAAGCGCAAACACTGAAGCTTTCTTT. The full variable domain, with the rest looked up from reference TRBV30 and TRBJ1-1, is SQTIHQWPATLVQPVGSPLSLECTVEGTSNPNLYWYRQAAGRGLQLLFYSVGIGQISSEVPQNLSASRPQDRQFILSSKKLLLSDSGFYLCAWSVSANTEAFFGQGTRLTVV.

The genes are TRBV5-1 and TRBJ1-2; 7 nucleotides align to TRBD1. With 2 bases clipped from V and 0 bases from J, the junction kept 13 bases outside the gene matches. The CDR3 sequence is 18 residues long. Germline V gene data show CDR1 as SGHRS and CDR2 as YFSETQ. In DNA form, the CDR3 reads TGCGCCAGCAGCTTCTCTCAGGGTGAGGGACAGCCTAACTATGGCTACACCTTC. Its translation: CASSFSQGEGQPNYGYTF.